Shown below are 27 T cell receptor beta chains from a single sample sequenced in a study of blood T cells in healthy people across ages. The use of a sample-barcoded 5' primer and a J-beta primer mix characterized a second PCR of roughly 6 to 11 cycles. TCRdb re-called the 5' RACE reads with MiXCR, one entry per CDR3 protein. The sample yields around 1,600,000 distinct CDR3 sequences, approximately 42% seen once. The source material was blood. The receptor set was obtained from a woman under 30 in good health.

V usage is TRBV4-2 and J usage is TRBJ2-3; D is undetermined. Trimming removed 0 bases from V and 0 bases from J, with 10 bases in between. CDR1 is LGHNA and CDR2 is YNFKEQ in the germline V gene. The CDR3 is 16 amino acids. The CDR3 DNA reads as TGTGCCAGCAGCCAAGATTTCGCGGATAGCACAGATACGCAGTATTTT. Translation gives CASSQDFADSTDTQYF.

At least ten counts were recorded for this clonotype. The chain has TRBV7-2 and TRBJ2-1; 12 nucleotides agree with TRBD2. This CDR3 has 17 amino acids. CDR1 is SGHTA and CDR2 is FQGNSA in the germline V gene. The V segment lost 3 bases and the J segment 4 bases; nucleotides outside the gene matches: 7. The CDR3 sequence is CASSFSGLAGSYNEQFF. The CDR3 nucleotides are TGTGCCAGCAGCTTTTCCGGACTAGCGGGGTCTTACAATGAGCAGTTCTTC.

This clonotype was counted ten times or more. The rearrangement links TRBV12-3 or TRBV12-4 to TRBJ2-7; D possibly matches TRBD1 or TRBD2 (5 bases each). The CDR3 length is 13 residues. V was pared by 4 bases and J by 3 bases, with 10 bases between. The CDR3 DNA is TGTGCCAGCAGTTCGGGGACGGTCTACGAGCAGTACTTC. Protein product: CASSSGTVYEQYF.

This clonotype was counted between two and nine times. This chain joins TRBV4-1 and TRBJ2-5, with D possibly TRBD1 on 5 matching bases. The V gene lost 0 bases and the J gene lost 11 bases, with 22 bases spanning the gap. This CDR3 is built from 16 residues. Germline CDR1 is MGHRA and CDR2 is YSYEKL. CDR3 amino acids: CASSQDWGPLPLEQYF. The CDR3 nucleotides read TGCGCCAGCAGCCAAGATTGGGGCCCCCTCCCCCTTGAGCAGTACTTC.

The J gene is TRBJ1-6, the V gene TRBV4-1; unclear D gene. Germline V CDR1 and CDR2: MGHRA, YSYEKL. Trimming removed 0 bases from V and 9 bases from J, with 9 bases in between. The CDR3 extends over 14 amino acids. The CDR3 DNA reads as TGCGCCAGCAGCCAAGATTCTCGGATTTCACCCCTCCACTTT. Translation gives CASSQDSRISPLHF.

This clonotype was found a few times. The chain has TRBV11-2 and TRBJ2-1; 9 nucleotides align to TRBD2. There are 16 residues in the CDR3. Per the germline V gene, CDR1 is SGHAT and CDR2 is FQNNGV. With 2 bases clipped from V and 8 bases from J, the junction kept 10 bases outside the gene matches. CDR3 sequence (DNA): TGTGCCAGCAGCTTATTAAAGGGACTAGCACGGGATGAGCAGTTCTTC. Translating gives CASSLLKGLARDEQFF.

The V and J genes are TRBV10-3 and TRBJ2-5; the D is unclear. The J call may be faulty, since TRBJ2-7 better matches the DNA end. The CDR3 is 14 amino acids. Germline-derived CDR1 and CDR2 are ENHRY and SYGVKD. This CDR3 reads CAISDTYRGYEQYF. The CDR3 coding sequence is TGTGCCATCAGTGACACATACCGTGGATACGAGCAGTACTTC.

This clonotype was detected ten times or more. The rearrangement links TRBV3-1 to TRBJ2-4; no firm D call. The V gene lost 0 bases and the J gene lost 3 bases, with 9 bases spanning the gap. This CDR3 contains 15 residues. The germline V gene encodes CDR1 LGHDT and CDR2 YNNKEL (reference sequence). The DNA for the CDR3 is TGTGCCAGCAGCCAAGATCTGGGGATCAAAAACATTCAGTACTTC. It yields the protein CASSQDLGIKNIQYF.

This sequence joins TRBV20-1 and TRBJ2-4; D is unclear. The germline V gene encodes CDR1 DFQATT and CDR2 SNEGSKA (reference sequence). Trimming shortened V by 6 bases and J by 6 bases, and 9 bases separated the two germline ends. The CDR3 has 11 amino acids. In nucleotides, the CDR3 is TGCAGTGCCATCCGGAGAAACATTCAGTACTTC. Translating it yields CSAIRRNIQYF.

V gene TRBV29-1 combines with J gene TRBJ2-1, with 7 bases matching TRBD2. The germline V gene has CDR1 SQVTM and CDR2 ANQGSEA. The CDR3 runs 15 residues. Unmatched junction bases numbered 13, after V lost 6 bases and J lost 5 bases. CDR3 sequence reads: CSVATSPMVDNEQFF. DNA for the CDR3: TGCAGCGTCGCGACTAGCCCGATGGTAGACAATGAGCAGTTCTTC.

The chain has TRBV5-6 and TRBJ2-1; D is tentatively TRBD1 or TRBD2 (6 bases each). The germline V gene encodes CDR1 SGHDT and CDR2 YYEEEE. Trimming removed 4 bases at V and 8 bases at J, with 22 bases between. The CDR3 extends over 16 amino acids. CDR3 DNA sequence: TGTGCCAGCAGCCCCCTGGCCGGGGGCGAAATCGATGAGCAGTTCTTC. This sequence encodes CASSPLAGGEIDEQFF.

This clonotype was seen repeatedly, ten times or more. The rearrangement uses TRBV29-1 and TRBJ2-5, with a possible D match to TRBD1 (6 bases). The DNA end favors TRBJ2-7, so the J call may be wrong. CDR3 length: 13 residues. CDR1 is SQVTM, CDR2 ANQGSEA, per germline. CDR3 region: CSVEGQGSREQYF. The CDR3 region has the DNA TGCAGCGTTGAAGGGCAGGGGTCTCGCGAGCAGTACTTC.

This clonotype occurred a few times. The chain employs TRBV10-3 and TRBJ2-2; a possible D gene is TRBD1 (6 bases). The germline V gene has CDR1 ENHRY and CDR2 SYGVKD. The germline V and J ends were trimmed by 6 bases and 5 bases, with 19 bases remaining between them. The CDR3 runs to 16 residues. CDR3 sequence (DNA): TGTGCCATCAGAGCGACAGGAGTGAGGTCGACCGGGGAGCTGTTTTTT. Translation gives CAIRATGVRSTGELFF.

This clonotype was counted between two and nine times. CDR3 sequence (DNA): TGTGCCAGCAGTCCCGGACAGGGAGATTCTAGGTACTATGGCTACACCTTC. Its protein is CASSPGQGDSRYYGYTF. This chain links TRBV27 with TRBJ1-2; 8 bases match TRBD1. From germline, CDR1 is MNHEY and CDR2 SMNVEV (reference sequence). The CDR3 has 17 amino acids. The J segment lost 3 bases and the V segment lost 5 bases, leaving 14 bases of the junction unmatched.

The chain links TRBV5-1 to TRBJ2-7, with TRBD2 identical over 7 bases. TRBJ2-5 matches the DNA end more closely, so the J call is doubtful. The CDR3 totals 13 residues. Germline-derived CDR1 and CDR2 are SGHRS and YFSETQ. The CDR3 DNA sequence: TGCGCCAGCAGCGCAGGACTAGGGAAGACCCAGTACTTC. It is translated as CASSAGLGKTQYF.

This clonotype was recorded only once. CDR3 in amino acids: CASSISSGTGSYEQYF. CDR3 DNA: TGTGCCAGCAGCATTAGTAGCGGGACAGGGAGCTACGAGCAGTACTTC. The rearrangement uses TRBV6-1 and TRBJ2-7; D possibly corresponds to TRBD1 (9 bases). Germline V gene sequence: CDR1 MNHNS, CDR2 SASEGT. Trimming took 6 bases from V and 3 from J, leaving 21 bases between them. CDR3 size: 16 residues.

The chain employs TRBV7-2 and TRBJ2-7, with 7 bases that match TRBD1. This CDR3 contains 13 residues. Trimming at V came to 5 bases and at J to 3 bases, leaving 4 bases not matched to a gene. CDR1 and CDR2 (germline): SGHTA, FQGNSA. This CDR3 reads CASSESGGYEQYF. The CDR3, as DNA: TGTGCCAGCAGCGAGTCAGGGGGCTACGAGCAGTACTTC.

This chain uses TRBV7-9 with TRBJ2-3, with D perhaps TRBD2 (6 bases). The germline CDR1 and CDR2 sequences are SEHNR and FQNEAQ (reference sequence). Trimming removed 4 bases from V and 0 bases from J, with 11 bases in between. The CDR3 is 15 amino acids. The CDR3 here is CASSSGGVSTDTQYF. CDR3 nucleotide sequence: TGTGCCAGCAGCTCCGGCGGGGTGAGCACAGATACGCAGTATTTT. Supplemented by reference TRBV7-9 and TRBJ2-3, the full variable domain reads DTGVSQNPRHKITKRGQNVTFRCDPISEHNRLYWYRQTLGQGPEFLTYFQNEAQLEKSRLLSDRFSAERPKGSFSTLEIQRTEQGDSAMYLCASSSGGVSTDTQYFGPGTRLTVL.

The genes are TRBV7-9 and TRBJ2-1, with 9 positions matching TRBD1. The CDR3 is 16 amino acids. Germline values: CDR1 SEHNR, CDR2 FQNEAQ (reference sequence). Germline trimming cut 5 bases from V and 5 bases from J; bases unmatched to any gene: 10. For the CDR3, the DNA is TGTGCCAGCAGCCCTAGACAGGGGGTCTTCGACAATGAGCAGTTCTTC. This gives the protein CASSPRQGVFDNEQFF.

In nucleotides, the CDR3 is TGTGCCAGCACCGCTCAGGGCTTATATGGCTACACCTTC. As protein: CASTAQGLYGYTF. This chain uses TRBV12-3 or TRBV12-4 with TRBJ1-2; weak D call: TRBD1 (5 bases). The germline V and J ends were trimmed by 7 bases and 5 bases, with 14 bases remaining between them. The CDR3 runs to 13 residues.

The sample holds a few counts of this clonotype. For the CDR3, the DNA is TGTGCTAGTGGTTTCGGGGGGACAGATACGCAGTATTTT. Protein: CASGFGGTDTQYF. The genes are TRBV12-5 and TRBJ2-3, with 7 nucleotides matching TRBD2. The germline V gene encodes CDR1 LGHNT and CDR2 FRNRAP. The CDR3 totals 13 residues. V was pared by 3 bases and J by 3 bases, with 0 bases of the junction left unmatched.

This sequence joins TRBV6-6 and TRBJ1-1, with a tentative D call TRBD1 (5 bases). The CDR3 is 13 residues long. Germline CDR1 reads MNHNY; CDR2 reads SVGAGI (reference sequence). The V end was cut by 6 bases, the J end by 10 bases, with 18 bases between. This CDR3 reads CASRYDRALGAFF. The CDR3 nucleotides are TGTGCCAGCAGATATGACAGAGCCCTCGGAGCTTTCTTT.

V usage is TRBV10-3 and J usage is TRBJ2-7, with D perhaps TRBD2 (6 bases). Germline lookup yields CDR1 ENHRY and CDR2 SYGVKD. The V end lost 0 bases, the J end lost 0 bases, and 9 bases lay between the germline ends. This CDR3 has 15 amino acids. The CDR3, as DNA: TGTGCCATCAGTGAGTCGACTAGATCCTCCTACGAGCAGTACTTC. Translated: CAISESTRSSYEQYF.

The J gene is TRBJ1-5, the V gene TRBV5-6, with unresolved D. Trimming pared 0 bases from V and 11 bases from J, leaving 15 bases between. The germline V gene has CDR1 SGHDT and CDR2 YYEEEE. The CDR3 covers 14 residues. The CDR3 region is CASSLGDGGGTQHF. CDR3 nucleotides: TGTGCCAGCAGCTTGGGGGATGGCGGTGGGACCCAGCATTTT. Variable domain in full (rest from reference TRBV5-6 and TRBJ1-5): DAGVTQSPTHLIKTRGQQVTLRCSPKSGHDTVSWYQQALGQGPQFIFQYYEEEERQRGNFPDRFSGHQFPNYSSELNVNALLLGDSALYLCASSLGDGGGTQHFGDGTRLSIL.

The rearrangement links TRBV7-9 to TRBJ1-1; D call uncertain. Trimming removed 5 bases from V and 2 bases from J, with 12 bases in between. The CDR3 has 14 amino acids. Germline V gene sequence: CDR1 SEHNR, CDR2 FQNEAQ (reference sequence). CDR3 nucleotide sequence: TGTGCCAGCAGCCCACTTACAGTCAACACTGAAGCTTTCTTT. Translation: CASSPLTVNTEAFF. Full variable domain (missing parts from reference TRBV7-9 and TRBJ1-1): DTGVSQNPRHKITKRGQNVTFRCDPISEHNRLYWYRQTLGQGPEFLTYFQNEAQLEKSRLLSDRFSAERPKGSFSTLEIQRTEQGDSAMYLCASSPLTVNTEAFFGQGTRLTVV.

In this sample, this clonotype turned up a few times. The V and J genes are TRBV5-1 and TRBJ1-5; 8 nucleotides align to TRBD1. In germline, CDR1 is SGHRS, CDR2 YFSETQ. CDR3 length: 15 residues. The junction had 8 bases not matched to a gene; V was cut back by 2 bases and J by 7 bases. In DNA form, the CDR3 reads TGCGCCAGCAGCTTAAGGGGACAGGTCGGCCAGCCCCAGCATTTT. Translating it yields CASSLRGQVGQPQHF. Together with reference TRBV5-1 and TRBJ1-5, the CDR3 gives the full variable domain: KAGVTQTPRYLIKTRGQQVTLSCSPISGHRSVSWYQQTPGQGLQFLFEYFSETQRNKGNFPGRFSGRQFSNSRSEMNVSTLELGDSALYLCASSLRGQVGQPQHFGDGTRLSIL.

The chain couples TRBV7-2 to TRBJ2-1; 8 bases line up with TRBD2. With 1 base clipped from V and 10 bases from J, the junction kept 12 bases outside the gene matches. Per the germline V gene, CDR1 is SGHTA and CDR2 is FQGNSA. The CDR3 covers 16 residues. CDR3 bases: TGTGCCAGCAGCTTAGGAGCGGGAGCGTTGTTCTACGAGCAGTTCTTC. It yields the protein CASSLGAGALFYEQFF.